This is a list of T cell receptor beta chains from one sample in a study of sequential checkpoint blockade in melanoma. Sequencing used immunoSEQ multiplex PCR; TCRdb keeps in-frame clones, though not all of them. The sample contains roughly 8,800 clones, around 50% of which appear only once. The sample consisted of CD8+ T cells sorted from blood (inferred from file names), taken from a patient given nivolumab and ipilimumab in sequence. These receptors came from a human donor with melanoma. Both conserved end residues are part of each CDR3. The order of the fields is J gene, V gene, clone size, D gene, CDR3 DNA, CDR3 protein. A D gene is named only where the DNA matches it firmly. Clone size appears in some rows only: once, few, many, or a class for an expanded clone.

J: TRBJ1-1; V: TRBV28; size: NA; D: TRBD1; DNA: TGTGCCAGCAGTTTTGACAGGGGAGCTGAAGCTTTCTTT; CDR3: CASSFDRGAEAFF
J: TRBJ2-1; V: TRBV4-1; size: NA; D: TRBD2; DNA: TGCGCCAGCAGCCAAGATCGACTAGCGGGGGTACCGGAGCAGTTCTTC; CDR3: CASSQDRLAGVPEQFF
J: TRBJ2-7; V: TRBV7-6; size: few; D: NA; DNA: TGTGCCAGCAGCTTGGGACGGCGGGGCAGCTCCTACGAGCAGTACTTC; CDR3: CASSLGRRGSSYEQYF
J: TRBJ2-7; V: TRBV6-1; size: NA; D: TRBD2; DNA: TGTGCCAGCAGTGAAGCCCTCGGGACTAGCGGGGTCTACGAGCAGTACTTC; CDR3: CASSEALGTSGVYEQYF
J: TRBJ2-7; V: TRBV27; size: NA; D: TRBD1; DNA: TGTGCCAGCAGTTTACAAGGACAGGGGTACGAGCAGTACTTC; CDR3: CASSLQGQGYEQYF
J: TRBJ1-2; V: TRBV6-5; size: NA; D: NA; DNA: TGTGCCAGCAGTCCCACCCAGGGGTTTCATGGCTACACCTTC; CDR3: CASSPTQGFHGYTF
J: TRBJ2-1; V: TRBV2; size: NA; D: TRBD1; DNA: TGTGCCAGCTGGGACAGCGTAGGCCCCTACAATGAGCAGTTCTTC; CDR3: CASWDSVGPYNEQFF
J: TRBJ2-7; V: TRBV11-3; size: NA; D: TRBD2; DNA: TGTGCCAGCAGCTCCCCCGAGTTAGCGGGGGGCTACGAGCAGTACTTC; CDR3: CASSSPELAGGYEQYF
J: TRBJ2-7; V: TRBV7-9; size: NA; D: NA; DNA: TGTGCCAGCAGCCCACAGGACGCCTACGAGCAGTACTTC; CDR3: CASSPQDAYEQYF
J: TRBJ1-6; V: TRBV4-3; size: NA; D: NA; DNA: TGCGCCAGCAGCCCCCAGGGAGGGGCCGGGAGGTCACCCCTCCACTTT; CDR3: CASSPQGGAGRSPLHF
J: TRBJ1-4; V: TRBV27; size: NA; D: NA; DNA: TGTGCCAGCAGTTTACAATCAGCTAATGAAAAACTGTTTTTT; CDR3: CASSLQSANEKLFF
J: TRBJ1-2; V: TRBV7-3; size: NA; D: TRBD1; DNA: TGTGCCAGCAGCCTCAGACCCGGGACAGACTATGGCTACACCTTC; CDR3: CASSLRPGTDYGYTF
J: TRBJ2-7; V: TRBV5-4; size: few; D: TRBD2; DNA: TGTGCCAGCAGCTTGTTGGCGGGGGGCTACGAGCAGTACTTC; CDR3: CASSLLAGGYEQYF
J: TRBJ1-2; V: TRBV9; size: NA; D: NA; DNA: TGTGCCAGCAGCGTAGAAGGGAGGTATGGCTACACCTTC; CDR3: CASSVEGRYGYTF
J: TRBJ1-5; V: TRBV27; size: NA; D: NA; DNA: TGTGCCAGCAGTTGGAAAGGGGCGGCGGAGCCCCAGCATTTT; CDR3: CASSWKGAAEPQHF
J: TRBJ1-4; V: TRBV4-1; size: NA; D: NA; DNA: TGCGCCAGCAGCCAAGGACAGTATGCAACTAATGAAAAACTGTTTTTT; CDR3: CASSQGQYATNEKLFF
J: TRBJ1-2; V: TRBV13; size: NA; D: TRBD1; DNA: TGTGCCAGCAGCCACGCCGGACAGGGGTATGGCTACACCTTC; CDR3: CASSHAGQGYGYTF
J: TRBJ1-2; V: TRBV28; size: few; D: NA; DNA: TGTGCCAGCAGTTTATTGGCGGGGGTGGGCTATGGCTACACCTTC; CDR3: CASSLLAGVGYGYTF
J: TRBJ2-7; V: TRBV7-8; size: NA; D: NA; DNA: TGTGCCAGCAGCTTAGCCCCAGGGTACGAGCAGTACTTC; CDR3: CASSLAPGYEQYF
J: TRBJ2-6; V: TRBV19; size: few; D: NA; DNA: TGTGCCAGTAGTCCAACACCATACTCTGGGGCCAACGTCCTGACTTTC; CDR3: CASSPTPYSGANVLTF
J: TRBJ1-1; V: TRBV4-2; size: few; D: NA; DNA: TGTGCCAGCAGTTACGGTCAGGAGAACACTGAAGCTTTCTTT; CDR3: CASSYGQENTEAFF
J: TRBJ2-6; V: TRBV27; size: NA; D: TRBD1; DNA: TGTGCCAGCAGTCACTCGGGTGAGGGGGCCCGGGGTGGGGCCAACGTCCTGACTTTC; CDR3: CASSHSGEGARGGANVLTF
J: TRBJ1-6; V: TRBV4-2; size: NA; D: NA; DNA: TGTGCCAGCAGCCAAGAAGGGGTACTCTCCTATAATTCACCCCTCCACTTT; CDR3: CASSQEGVLSYNSPLHF
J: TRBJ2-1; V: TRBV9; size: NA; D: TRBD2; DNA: TGTGCCAGCAGCGTAGGTGGCGGGAGCTACAATGAGCAGTTCTTC; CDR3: CASSVGGGSYNEQFF
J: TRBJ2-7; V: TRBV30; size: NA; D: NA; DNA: TGTGCCTGGAGTAGTCGGCAGGGGGGAAGGTCCTACGAGCAGTACTTC; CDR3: CAWSSRQGGRSYEQYF
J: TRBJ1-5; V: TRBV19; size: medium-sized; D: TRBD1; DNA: TGTGCCAGTAGTACTAACAGGGGCTTTGGGAATCAGCCCCAGCATTTT; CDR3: CASSTNRGFGNQPQHF
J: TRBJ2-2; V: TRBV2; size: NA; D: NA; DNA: TGTGCCAGCAGTCAAAGCGCGTGGGGCGGCGACACCGGGGAGCTGTTTTTT; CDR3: CASSQSAWGGDTGELFF
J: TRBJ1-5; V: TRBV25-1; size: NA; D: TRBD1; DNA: TGTGCCAGCAGTCCCGGGACAGGGGAAAGCCAGCCCCAGCATTTT; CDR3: CASSPGTGESQPQHF
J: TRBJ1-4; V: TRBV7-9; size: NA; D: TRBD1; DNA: TGTGCCAGCAGCTTGTTCACAGGGGAGAGGGGTGAAAAACTGTTTTTT; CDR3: CASSLFTGERGEKLFF
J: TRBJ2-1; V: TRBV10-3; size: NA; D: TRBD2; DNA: TGTGCCATCAGTGATCCCGTGGCGGGGGTCTACAATGAGCAGTTCTTC; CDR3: CAISDPVAGVYNEQFF
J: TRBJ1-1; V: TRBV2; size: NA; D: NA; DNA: TGTGCCAGCAGTGAAGCGCGGGGGCGCGGAGCTTTCTTT; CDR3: CASSEARGRGAFF
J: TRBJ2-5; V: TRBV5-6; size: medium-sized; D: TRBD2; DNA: TGTGCCAGCAGTCTGACCCACGGGACTATCACTCCCCGGGAGACCCAGTACTTC; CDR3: CASSLTHGTITPRETQYF
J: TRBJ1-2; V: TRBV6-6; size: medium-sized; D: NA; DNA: TGTGCCAGCAGCCTAAGCAGGGTCCTTAACTATGGCTACACCTTC; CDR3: CASSLSRVLNYGYTF
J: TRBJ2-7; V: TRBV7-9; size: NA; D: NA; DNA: TGTGCCAGCAATCCAGGGGGGTACGAGCAGTACTTC; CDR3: CASNPGGYEQYF
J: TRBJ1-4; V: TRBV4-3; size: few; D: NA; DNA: TGCGCCAGCAGCGTAGGGAGGAGCCGGTCGTCTAATGAAAAACTGTTTTTT; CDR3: CASSVGRSRSSNEKLFF
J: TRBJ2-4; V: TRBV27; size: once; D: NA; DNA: TGTGCCAGCAGTTTAGTCGTCGGGAACATTCAGTACTTC; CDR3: CASSLVVGNIQYF
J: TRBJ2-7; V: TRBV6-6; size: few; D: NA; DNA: TGTGCCAGCACTAACGAGGAGAGCTCCTACGAGCAGTACTTC; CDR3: CASTNEESSYEQYF
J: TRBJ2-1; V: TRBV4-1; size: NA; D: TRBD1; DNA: TGCGCCAGCAGCCAAAGGACAGGGGGTAGCAATGAGCAGTTCTTC; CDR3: CASSQRTGGSNEQFF
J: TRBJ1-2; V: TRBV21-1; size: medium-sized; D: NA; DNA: TGTGCCAGCAGCAAAGCAGCCCCAAGGGAGGCGGCGGGCTACACCTTC; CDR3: CASSKAAPREAAGYTF
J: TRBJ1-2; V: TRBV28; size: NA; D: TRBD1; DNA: TGTGCCAGCAGTCCCGCGGCGGGACAGGGAAAAGATGGCTACACCTTC; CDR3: CASSPAAGQGKDGYTF
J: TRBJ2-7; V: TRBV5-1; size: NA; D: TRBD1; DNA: TGCGCCAGCAGCCACCGGACAGGGTGGTCCTACGAGCAGTACTTC; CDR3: CASSHRTGWSYEQYF
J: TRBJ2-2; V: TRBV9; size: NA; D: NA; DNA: TGTGCCAGCAAGTCGGGTAACGGGGAGCTGTTTTTT; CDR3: CASKSGNGELFF
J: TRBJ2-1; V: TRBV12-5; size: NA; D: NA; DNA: TGTGCTAGTGGTTTAGGGCCAGGGGCTGCAACCGAGCAGTTCTTC; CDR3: CASGLGPGAATEQFF
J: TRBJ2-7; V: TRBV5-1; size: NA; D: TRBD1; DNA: TGCGCCAGCATCTTGGCTCCGGGACAGGTCTACGAGCAGTACTTC; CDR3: CASILAPGQVYEQYF
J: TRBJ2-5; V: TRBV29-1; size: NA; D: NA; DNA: TGCAGCGTTACCCGAGACAGGCAAGAGACCCAGTACTTC; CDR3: CSVTRDRQETQYF
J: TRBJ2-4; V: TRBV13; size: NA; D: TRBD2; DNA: TGTGCCAGCAGCTCTCTGACTAGCGGGGGTTTAGCCAAAAACATTCAGTACTTC; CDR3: CASSSLTSGGLAKNIQYF